This TCR beta chain was obtained from a study of blood T cell repertoires in COVID-19. As for the study in general: Some COVID-19 samples were acute and others convalescent; all came from the United States, Italy and Spain.

The CDR3 loop spans 13 amino acids. The J segment lost 12 bases and the V segment lost 6 bases, leaving 4 bases of the junction unmatched. In the authors' methods: Amplification of reference gene primers provided the estimated nucleated cell counts. Profiling relied on immunoSEQ multiplex PCR, and the TCRdb table lists in-frame clones only, not all of them. V and J calls and clone size are those listed in that table; D and trimming were worked out from the DNA. This sample has some 120,000 clones, with about 80% found just once. This clonotype was obtained from a woman in her 50s with acute or convalescent COVID-19. Material for sequencing was peripheral blood. The V and J genes are TRBV12-3 or TRBV12-4 and TRBJ1-6, with 11 bases fitting TRBD1. The CDR3 nucleotides are TGTGCCAGCAGGGGGACAGGGGGGGGACCCCTCCACTTT. This gives the protein CASRGTGGGPLHF.